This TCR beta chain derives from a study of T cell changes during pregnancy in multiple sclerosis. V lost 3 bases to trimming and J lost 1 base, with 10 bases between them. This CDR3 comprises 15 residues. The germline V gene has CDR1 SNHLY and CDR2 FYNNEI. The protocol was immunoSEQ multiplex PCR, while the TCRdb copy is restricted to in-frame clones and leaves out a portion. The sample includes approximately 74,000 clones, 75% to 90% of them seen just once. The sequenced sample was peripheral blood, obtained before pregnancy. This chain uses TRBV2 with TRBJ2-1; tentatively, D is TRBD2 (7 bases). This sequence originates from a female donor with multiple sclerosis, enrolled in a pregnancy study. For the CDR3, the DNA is TGTGCCAGCAGTGAGCGGGGGCCGTCCTACAATGAGCAGTTCTTC. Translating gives CASSERGPSYNEQFF.